Listed here is a single TCR beta chain. Its target is not known. TCRdb redid the calling of the RT-PCR reads with MiXCR, one entry per CDR3 protein. This sample carries fewer than 600,000 distinct CDR3 sequences, approximately 7.8% of them seen once, and the ten largest clones take around 14%. Germline V CDR1 and CDR2: SGHAT, FQDESV (reference sequence). The V segment lost 6 bases and the J segment 11 bases; nucleotides outside the gene matches: 10. This CDR3 region has 15 residues. This specimen belongs to a study of response to subunit inactivated influenza vaccine. Study-wide results and limits: It was the authors' suggestion that each seasonal influenza vaccination recruits few new T cells.

The source material was PBMCs from blood, sampled about 24 months after vaccination. The TCR comes from a man aged 45 to 75 who received an inactivated influenza vaccine. This sequence joins TRBV11-1 and TRBJ2-1; 13 positions agree with TRBD2. In nucleotides, the CDR3 is TGTGCCAGCAGTTTCGGACTAGCGGGAGACTTGAAGCAGTTCTTC. As protein: CASSFGLAGDLKQFF.